A selection of T cell receptor beta chains follows, all from one sample in a study of T cell changes during pregnancy in multiple sclerosis. TCRdb's table, derived via immunoSEQ multiplex PCR, lists solely in-frame clones and lacks some. The sample holds about 68,000 clones; 90% are singletons and the top ten take around 1.5%. Source: peripheral blood, taken in the third trimester of pregnancy. These receptors all come from a female donor with multiple sclerosis, enrolled in a pregnancy study. Both conserved end residues are part of each CDR3. The D gene is left open where the match is weak. Clone size appears in some rows only: once, few, many, or a class for an expanded clone.

TRBJ1-5	TRBV2	NA	NA	18	CASSGGGHRRGHNQPQHF	TGTGCCAGCAGCGGGGGGGGACATCGGCGGGGCCACAATCAGCCCCAGCATTTT
TRBJ1-2	TRBV19	TRBD1	NA	14	CASSRGQGVSGYTF	TGTGCCAGTAGTAGAGGACAGGGTGTTAGTGGCTACACCTTC
TRBJ2-3	TRBV6-1	TRBD1	NA	13	CASEGQSTDTQYF	TGTGCCAGCGAGGGACAGAGCACAGATACGCAGTATTTT
TRBJ2-2	TRBV9	TRBD2	once	16	CASSSQAGGLTGELFF	TGTGCCAGCAGCTCTCAAGCGGGGGGTTTAACCGGGGAGCTGTTTTTT
TRBJ2-1	TRBV7-3	NA	NA	15	CASSLVGGSYNEQFF	TGTGCCAGCAGCTTAGTAGGGGGCTCCTACAATGAGCAGTTCTTC
TRBJ2-7	TRBV7-9	TRBD1	NA	14	CASFEPGQGHEQYF	TGTGCCAGCTTCGAACCGGGACAGGGGCACGAGCAGTACTTC
TRBJ1-1	TRBV12-5	TRBD1	NA	17	CASGSKAADRALTEAFF	TGTGCTAGTGGTTCAAAGGCCGCAGACAGGGCGCTCACTGAAGCTTTCTTT
TRBJ1-2	TRBV7-2	TRBD1	NA	13	CASSLTGAYGYTF	TGTGCCAGCAGTTTGACAGGGGCCTATGGCTACACCTTC
TRBJ2-1	TRBV7-9	NA	NA	16	CASSFMGVWGHNEQFF	TGTGCCAGCAGCTTCATGGGGGTATGGGGGCACAATGAGCAGTTCTTC
TRBJ2-7	TRBV7-2	NA	NA	12	CASSFVPYEQYF	TGTGCCAGCAGCTTCGTCCCGTACGAGCAGTACTTC
TRBJ2-7	TRBV7-9	NA	NA	14	CASSLPTGTYEQYF	TGTGCCAGCAGCTTACCGACTGGCACCTACGAGCAGTACTTC
TRBJ1-2	TRBV13	TRBD1	once	15	CASRGYRGTNYGYTF	TGTGCCAGCAGAGGATACAGGGGCACTAACTATGGCTACACCTTC
TRBJ1-5	TRBV5-4	TRBD1	NA	15	CASSQNQGAIQPQHF	TGTGCCAGCAGCCAGAATCAGGGGGCTATTCAGCCCCAGCATTTT
TRBJ2-3	TRBV5-1	TRBD2	NA	16	CASSLVSGGSTDTQYF	TGCGCCAGCAGCTTGGTGTCGGGGGGGAGCACAGATACGCAGTATTTT
TRBJ2-2	TRBV7-2	NA	NA	15	CASSLGQANTGELFF	TGTGCCAGCAGCTTGGGTCAGGCTAACACCGGGGAGCTGTTTTTT
TRBJ2-5	TRBV6-1	NA	NA	13	CASRGLTQETQYF	TGTGCCAGCAGGGGACTTACCCAAGAGACCCAGTACTTC
TRBJ1-6	TRBV27	NA	NA	15	CASFHPLEKVSPLHF	TGTGCCAGCTTTCATCCGTTGGAGAAAGTTTCACCCCTCCACTTT
TRBJ1-2	TRBV6-1	NA	NA	14	CASYEPYRVDGYTF	TGTGCCAGCTACGAACCATACAGGGTTGATGGCTACACCTTC
TRBJ1-1	TRBV11-1	NA	NA	15	CASSLSGYGNTEAFF	TGTGCCAGCAGCTTATCGGGATACGGGAACACTGAAGCTTTCTTT
TRBJ2-1	TRBV6-5	NA	NA	15	CASSYGGVAYNEQFF	TGTGCCAGCAGTTACGGCGGGGTAGCCTACAATGAGCAGTTCTTC
TRBJ2-3	TRBV7-9	TRBD2	NA	14	CASSQLAGADTQYF	TGTGCCAGCAGCCAACTAGCGGGCGCAGATACGCAGTATTTT
TRBJ1-3	TRBV4-3	NA	NA	16	CASSQTDSFSGNTIYF	TGCGCCAGCAGCCAAACAGACAGCTTCTCTGGAAACACCATATATTTT
TRBJ2-7	TRBV7-2	TRBD1	NA	17	CASSLAKTGYNSYEQYF	TGTGCCAGCAGCTTAGCTAAGACAGGGTATAATTCCTACGAGCAGTACTTC
TRBJ2-7	TRBV9	TRBD2	NA	15	CASSVGGEASYEQYF	TGTGCCAGCAGCGTGGGGGGGGAGGCCTCCTACGAGCAGTACTTC
TRBJ1-5	TRBV10-3	NA	NA	13	CAISESSGQPQHF	TGTGCCATCAGTGAGTCGAGTGGTCAGCCCCAGCATTTT
TRBJ1-3	TRBV5-1	NA	NA	17	CASSLEAGPYSGNTIYF	TGCGCCAGCAGCTTGGAAGCGGGTCCCTACTCTGGAAACACCATATATTTT
TRBJ1-1	TRBV27	TRBD1	NA	17	CASRGDRLLASNTEAFF	TGTGCCAGCAGGGGGGACAGGCTCCTAGCCTCGAACACTGAAGCTTTCTTT
TRBJ2-1	TRBV7-6	TRBD2	NA	17	CASSLEVWRGGIHEQFF	TGTGCCAGCAGCTTAGAAGTGTGGCGGGGGGGCATCCATGAGCAGTTCTTC
TRBJ1-4	TRBV19	NA	NA	17	CASSIGVGAGFAEKLFF	TGTGCCAGTAGTATTGGAGTCGGGGCGGGGTTCGCAGAAAAACTGTTTTTT
TRBJ2-7	TRBV7-8	TRBD1	NA	15	CASSSRTGVDNEQYF	TGTGCCAGCAGCTCAAGGACAGGGGTGGACAACGAGCAGTACTTC
TRBJ1-5	TRBV10-3	NA	NA	12	CAISGGNQPQHF	TGTGCCATCTCGGGTGGAAATCAGCCCCAGCATTTT
TRBJ2-1	TRBV7-3	NA	NA	12	CASSLSPDEQFF	TGTGCCAGCAGCTTAAGTCCCGATGAGCAGTTCTTC
TRBJ2-1	TRBV12-5	TRBD1	NA	13	CASGFGTGSEQFF	TGTGCTAGTGGTTTCGGGACAGGGAGTGAGCAGTTCTTC
TRBJ2-3	TRBV6-1	TRBD1	NA	14	CASNKQGVLDTQYF	TGTGCCAGCAACAAACAGGGGGTGTTGGATACGCAGTATTTT
TRBJ1-3	TRBV18	NA	NA	13	CASSTGSGNTIYF	TGTGCCAGCTCAACAGGGAGCGGAAACACCATATATTTT
TRBJ2-7	TRBV5-1	NA	NA	13	CASSLWQGHEQYF	TGCGCCAGCAGCTTGTGGCAGGGGCACGAGCAGTACTTC
TRBJ1-5	TRBV19	NA	NA	13	CASTSTGYQPQHF	TGTGCCAGTACCTCGACAGGTTATCAGCCCCAGCATTTT
TRBJ2-5	TRBV18	TRBD2	NA	15	CASVRTSGLKETQYF	TGTGCCAGCGTTAGGACTAGCGGTCTTAAAGAGACCCAGTACTTC
TRBJ2-2	TRBV5-4	TRBD2	NA	16	CASRPKAGGFTGELFF	TGTGCCAGCAGACCAAAAGCGGGAGGGTTCACCGGGGAGCTGTTTTTT
TRBJ2-5	TRBV5-8	TRBD2	NA	16	CASSSGTSGNQETQYF	TGTGCCAGCAGCTCCGGGACTAGCGGAAACCAAGAGACCCAGTACTTC
TRBJ2-7	TRBV30	TRBD2	NA	15	CAWSVPGTRSYEQYF	TGTGCCTGGAGTGTCCCCGGGACTAGGTCCTACGAGCAGTACTTC
TRBJ1-1	TRBV5-1	NA	NA	12	CASSGGRTEAFF	TGCGCCAGCAGTGGAGGGAGAACTGAAGCTTTCTTT
TRBJ1-1	TRBV9	NA	NA	15	CASSVVWTANTEAFF	TGTGCCAGCAGCGTAGTGTGGACAGCGAACACTGAAGCTTTCTTT
TRBJ2-5	TRBV30	TRBD2	NA	15	CAWRVGTSSSETQYF	TGTGCCTGGAGAGTCGGGACTAGTTCGTCGGAGACCCAGTACTTC
TRBJ1-1	TRBV7-9	NA	NA	15	CASSLVAGMNTEAFF	TGTGCCAGCAGCTTAGTCGCGGGGATGAACACTGAAGCTTTCTTT
TRBJ1-1	TRBV4-2	NA	NA	13	CASSQQMNTEAFF	TGTGCCAGCAGCCAACAGATGAACACTGAAGCTTTCTTT
TRBJ1-1	TRBV6-1	NA	few	13	CASSEEIHVEAFF	TGTGCCAGCAGTGAAGAAATCCATGTGGAAGCTTTCTTT
TRBJ2-1	TRBV7-2	NA	NA	14	CASSLVPRGNEQFF	TGTGCCAGCAGCTTAGTTCCTAGGGGCAATGAGCAGTTCTTC
TRBJ1-2	TRBV4-2	TRBD1	NA	14	CASSPGQGGYGYTF	TGTGCCAGCAGCCCAGGACAGGGTGGCTATGGCTACACCTTC
TRBJ2-3	TRBV25-1	NA	NA	16	CASSDPDYSGTDTQYF	TGTGCCAGCAGTGACCCGGACTATTCTGGCACAGATACGCAGTATTTT
TRBJ2-4	TRBV5-1	TRBD2	NA	18	CASSSGLAGGLGSDIQYF	TGCGCCAGCAGCTCCGGACTAGCGGGAGGCTTGGGTTCGGACATTCAGTACTTC
TRBJ1-1	TRBV11-3	TRBD1	NA	14	CASSLNRGMAEAFF	TGTGCCAGCAGCTTAAACAGGGGGATGGCTGAAGCTTTCTTT
TRBJ1-2	TRBV6-1	TRBD1	NA	14	CASSDRTGFAGYTF	TGTGCCAGCAGTGATAGGACAGGGTTTGCTGGCTACACCTTC
TRBJ2-1	TRBV7-6	TRBD2	NA	16	CASSPRQGLADNEQFF	TGTGCCAGCAGCCCTCGGCAGGGACTAGCGGACAATGAGCAGTTCTTC
TRBJ2-3	TRBV6-1	NA	once	11	CASSPADTQYF	TGTGCCAGCAGCCCAGCAGATACGCAGTATTTT